The present T cell receptor beta chain was sequenced within a study of shared clonotypes between healthy human individuals. Every donor, a Caucasian adult, lived in Nashville, Tennessee. The CDR3 length is 14 residues. The germline CDR1 and CDR2 sequences are SGHRS and YFSETQ. Trimming removed 0 bases at V and 5 bases at J, with 11 bases between. Here immunoSEQ multiplex PCR was the method, and the copy in TCRdb shows in-frame clones only, minus some. The sample yields over 700,000 clones, roughly 72% seen once. Source material: memory CD4+ T cells sorted from blood. Subset described: CD45RA-negative fraction. This TCR was recovered from a woman aged 30 to 39 in good health. The chain combines TRBV5-1 with TRBJ2-5; weak D call: TRBD2 (6 bases). The CDR3: CASSLEGLSETQYF. Here the CDR3 DNA reads TGCGCCAGCAGCTTGGAGGGACTCTCTGAGACCCAGTACTTC.